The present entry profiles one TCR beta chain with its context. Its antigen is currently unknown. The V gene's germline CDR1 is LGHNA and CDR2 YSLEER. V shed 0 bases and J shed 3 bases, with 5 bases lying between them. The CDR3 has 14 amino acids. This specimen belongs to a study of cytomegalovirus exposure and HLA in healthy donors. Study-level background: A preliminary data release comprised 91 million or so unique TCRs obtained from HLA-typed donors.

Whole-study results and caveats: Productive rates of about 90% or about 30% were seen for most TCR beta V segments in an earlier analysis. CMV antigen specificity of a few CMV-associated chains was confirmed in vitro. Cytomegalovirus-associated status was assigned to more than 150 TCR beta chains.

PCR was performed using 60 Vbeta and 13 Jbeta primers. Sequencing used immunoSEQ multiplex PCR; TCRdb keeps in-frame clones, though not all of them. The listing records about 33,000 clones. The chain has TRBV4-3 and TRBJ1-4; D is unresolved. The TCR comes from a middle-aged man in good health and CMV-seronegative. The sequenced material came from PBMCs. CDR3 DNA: TGCGCCAGCAGCCAAGAACAGTCTAATGAAAAACTGTTTTTT. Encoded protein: CASSQEQSNEKLFF.